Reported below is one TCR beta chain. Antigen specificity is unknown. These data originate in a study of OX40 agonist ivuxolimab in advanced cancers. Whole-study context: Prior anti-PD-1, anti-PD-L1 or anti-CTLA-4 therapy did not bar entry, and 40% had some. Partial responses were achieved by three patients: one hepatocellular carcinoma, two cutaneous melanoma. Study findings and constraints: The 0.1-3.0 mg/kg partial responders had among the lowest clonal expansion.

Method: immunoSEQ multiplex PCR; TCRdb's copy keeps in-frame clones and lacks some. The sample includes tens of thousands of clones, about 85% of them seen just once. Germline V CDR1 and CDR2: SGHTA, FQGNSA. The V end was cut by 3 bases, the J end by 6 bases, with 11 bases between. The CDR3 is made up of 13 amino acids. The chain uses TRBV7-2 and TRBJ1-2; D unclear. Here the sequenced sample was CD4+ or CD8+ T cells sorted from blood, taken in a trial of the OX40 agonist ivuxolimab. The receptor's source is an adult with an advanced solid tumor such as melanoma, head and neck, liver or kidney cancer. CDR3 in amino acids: CASSFRAADGYTF. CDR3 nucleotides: TGTGCCAGCAGCTTCCGGGCGGCCGATGGCTACACCTTC.